A selection of T cell receptor beta chains follows, all from one sample in a study of memory CD4+ T cells and cytomegalovirus serostatus. Sequencing used immunoSEQ multiplex PCR; TCRdb keeps in-frame clones, though not all of them. The table records tens of thousands of clones, around three quarters of them present only once. The sample comprised memory CD4+ T cells from blood. The receptors stem from an adult in good health and CMV-seronegative. Both conserved end residues are part of each CDR3. The D gene is left open where the match is weak. A clone size is listed for some rows: how often the clone was seen (once, few, many), or a class if it is expanded.

J gene	D gene	V gene	clone size	CDR3 protein	CDR3 DNA
TRBJ2-3	-	TRBV10-1	-	CASSPSGTDTQYF	TGCGCCAGCAGTCCCAGCGGCACAGATACGCAGTATTTT
TRBJ2-7	-	TRBV15	-	CATSREIRGQGEQYF	TGTGCCACCAGCAGAGAAATAAGGGGACAAGGCGAGCAGTACTTC
TRBJ2-7	-	TRBV30	-	CASTNSYEQYF	TGTGCCTCCACTAATTCCTACGAGCAGTACTTC
TRBJ1-2	TRBD1	TRBV28	-	CASSLGAGGVYGYTF	TGTGCCAGCAGTTTGGGGGCAGGGGGCGTCTATGGCTACACCTTC
TRBJ2-6	-	TRBV27	few	CASPSKGGVSSGANVLTF	TGTGCCAGCCCGTCTAAAGGGGGGGTCTCTTCTGGGGCCAACGTCCTGACTTTC
TRBJ2-5	-	TRBV5-1	-	CASSFRAGETQYF	TGCGCCAGCAGCTTTAGAGCAGGAGAGACCCAGTACTTC
TRBJ2-7	-	TRBV5-5	-	CASSLAGGTGTYEQYF	TGTGCCAGCAGCTTGGCTGGTGGGACTGGTACCTACGAGCAGTACTTC
TRBJ2-7	TRBD1	TRBV19	-	CASSKGGYTYEQYF	TGTGCCAGTAGTAAAGGGGGCTATACCTACGAGCAGTACTTC
TRBJ2-1	TRBD2	TRBV19	-	CASRLGTSGNNEQFF	TGTGCCAGTAGACTGGGGACTAGCGGCAACAATGAGCAGTTCTTC
TRBJ2-5	-	TRBV11-1	-	CASSLRTKETQYF	TGTGCCAGCAGCTTACGGACCAAAGAGACCCAGTACTTC
TRBJ1-1	-	TRBV5-1	-	CASSTWGNTEAFF	TGCGCCAGCAGCACCTGGGGTAACACTGAAGCTTTCTTT
TRBJ2-1	-	TRBV29-1	-	CSVDGDRAFF	TGCAGCGTTGATGGGGACCGCGCCTTCTTC
TRBJ2-7	TRBD1	TRBV10-2	-	CASKDRGPTYEQYF	TGCGCCAGCAAGGACAGGGGGCCTACCTACGAGCAGTACTTC
TRBJ2-7	-	TRBV5-4	-	CASSTPPLGEQYF	TGTGCCAGCAGTACTCCCCCCCTGGGCGAGCAGTACTTC
TRBJ2-7	-	TRBV9	once	CASSVARQADEQYF	TGTGCCAGCAGCGTAGCAAGGCAGGCTGACGAGCAGTATTTC
TRBJ1-1	-	TRBV30	-	CAWSWGVTEAFF	TGTGCCTGGAGTTGGGGGGTGACTGAAGCTTTCTTT
TRBJ2-1	-	TRBV29-1	few	CSVKSGEQFF	TGCAGCGTTAAGAGCGGTGAGCAGTTCTTC
TRBJ1-5	-	TRBV11-3	-	CASSPGFNQPQHF	TGTGCCAGCAGCCCAGGGTTCAATCAGCCCCAGCATTTT
TRBJ1-2	-	TRBV19	-	CASSPPEGGYTF	TGTGCCAGTAGTCCCCCAGAGGGGGGCTACACCTTC
TRBJ2-2	-	TRBV19	-	CASCNGLVVGELFF	TGTGCCAGTTGTAATGGGTTAGTCGTGGGGGAGCTGTTTTTT
TRBJ2-1	-	TRBV7-2	-	CASSLDNEQFF	TGTGCCAGCAGCTTAGACAATGAGCAGTTCTTC
TRBJ2-5	TRBD1	TRBV11-2	-	CASSLVSLSQGAIGTQYF	TGTGCCAGCAGCTTAGTCTCCCTCAGTCAGGGGGCCATCGGGACCCAGTACTTC
TRBJ1-2	-	TRBV7-9	-	CASSPDTGYDYGYTF	TGTGCCAGCAGCCCAGACACGGGGTATGACTATGGCTACACCTTC